The following is a T cell receptor beta chain sequence with its context. Antigen: not known. The entry originates in a study of shared clonotypes between healthy human individuals. Study-wide background: A couple of women and a few men aged 18 to 49 served as donors. Overall study findings and caveats: The authors sampled blood alone, and tissue repertoires likely differ. Generally, naive subsets (rather than memory subsets) showed larger estimated richness. The expectation was that sequencing depth would affect clonotype sharing among donors.

Clones were sequenced by immunoSEQ multiplex PCR, and TCRdb holds only the in-frame ones, with some missing. The sample records around 2.5 million clones, 90% to 95% being singletons. V was clipped by 0 bases and J by 0 bases, with 9 bases between them. The length of the CDR3 is 15 residues. Germline V gene data show CDR1 as SQVTM and CDR2 as ANQGSEA. This clonotype was sampled from a man aged 18 to 30 in good health. Some clones in this sample may be carry-over from other donors' samples. This chain connects TRBV29-1 to TRBJ1-3; D is undetermined. Sequenced: naive CD4+ T cells from PBMCs. Stated subset: CD45RA+ positively selected. CDR3 sequence: CSVEETRISGNTIYF. CDR3 DNA: TGCAGCGTTGAAGAAACTAGGATCTCTGGAAACACCATATATTTT.